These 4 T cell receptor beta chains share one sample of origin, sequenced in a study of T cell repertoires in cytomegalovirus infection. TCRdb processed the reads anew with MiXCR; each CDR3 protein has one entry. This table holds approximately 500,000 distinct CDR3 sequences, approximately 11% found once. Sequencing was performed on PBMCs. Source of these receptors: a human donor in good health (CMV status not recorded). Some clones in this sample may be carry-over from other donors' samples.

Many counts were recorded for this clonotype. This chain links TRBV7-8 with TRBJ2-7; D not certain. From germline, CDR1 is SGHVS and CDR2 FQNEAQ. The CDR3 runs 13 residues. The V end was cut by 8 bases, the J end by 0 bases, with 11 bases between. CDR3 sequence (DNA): TGTGCCAGCTCCCTGGAGCTCTCCTACGAGCAGTACTTC. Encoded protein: CASSLELSYEQYF.

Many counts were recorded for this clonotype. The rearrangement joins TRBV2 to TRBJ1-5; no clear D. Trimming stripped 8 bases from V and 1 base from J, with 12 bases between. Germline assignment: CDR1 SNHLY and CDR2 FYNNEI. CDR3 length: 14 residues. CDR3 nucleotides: TGTGCCAGCTTGGAGGGAGGAAGCAATCAGCCCCAGCATTTT. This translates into CASLEGGSNQPQHF.

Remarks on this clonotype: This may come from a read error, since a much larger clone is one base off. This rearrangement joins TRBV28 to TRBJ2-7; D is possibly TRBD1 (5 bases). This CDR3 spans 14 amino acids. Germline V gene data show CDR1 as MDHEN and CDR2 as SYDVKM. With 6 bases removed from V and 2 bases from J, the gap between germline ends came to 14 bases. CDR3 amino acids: CASSFGRETYEQYF. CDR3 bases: TGTGCCAGCAGCTTTGGCAGGGAAACCTACGAGCAGTACTTC.

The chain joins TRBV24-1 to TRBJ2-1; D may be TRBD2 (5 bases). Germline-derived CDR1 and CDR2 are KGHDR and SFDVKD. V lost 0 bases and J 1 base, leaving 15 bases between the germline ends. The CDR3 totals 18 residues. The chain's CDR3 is CATSDLRASGRSYNEQFF. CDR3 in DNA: TGTGCCACCAGTGATTTGCGTGCATCGGGAAGGTCCTACAATGAGCAGTTCTTC.